This note documents a single T cell receptor beta chain sequence. The authors' processing: Estimates of nucleated cell counts were drawn from the amplification of reference gene primers. Libraries were prepared by immunoSEQ multiplex PCR; TCRdb keeps only in-frame clonotypes and omits some of them. V, J and clone size are those of that table, while D and trimming were read from the DNA. The profile covers over 200,000 clones, with 70% to 90% appearing a single time and about 12% taken by the ten largest. The sample is drawn from a study of blood T cell repertoires in COVID-19. Study as a whole: Both acute and convalescent COVID-19 samples were obtained from the United States, Italy and Spain. T cells, B-cell-depleted T cells, or PBMCs supplied cDNA or gDNA.

V trimming: 0 bases; J trimming: 4 bases; junction bases outside the gene matches: 8. Germline-derived CDR1 and CDR2 are SGHRS and YFSETQ. This CDR3 is built from 18 residues. Sequenced material: peripheral blood. This TCR derives from a young woman who had recovered from COVID-19. The chain couples TRBV5-1 to TRBJ2-6; the match to TRBD2 covers 9 bases. In nucleotides, the CDR3 is TGCGCCAGCAGCTTGGGATCGAGCGGGAGGCCCGGGGCCAACGTCCTGACTTTC. This translates into CASSLGSSGRPGANVLTF.